Below, 10 T cell receptor beta chains from the same sample are listed, as sequenced in a study of shared clonotypes between healthy human individuals. Assay: immunoSEQ multiplex PCR; the TCRdb copy retains only in-frame clones and omits some. Here the sample spans some 1 million clones, around 76% being singletons. Sequencing was carried out using memory CD4+ T cells sorted from blood. Subset in this sample: CD45RA-negative fraction. The receptors here all came from a man between 18 and 35 years old in good health.

This clone was picked up one time. This rearrangement joins TRBV28 to TRBJ1-2, with 9 bases fitting TRBD1. The V segment lost 6 bases and the J segment 5 bases; nucleotides outside the gene matches: 10. The CDR3 totals 15 residues. From germline, CDR1 is MDHEN and CDR2 SYDVKM. The CDR3 protein is CASRRPGTGWYGYTF. CDR3 sequence (DNA): TGTGCCAGCAGACGGCCCGGGACAGGGTGGTATGGCTACACCTTC.

This rearrangement joins TRBV18 to TRBJ2-7, with a weak D call TRBD2 (5 bases). Germline CDR1 reads KGHSH; CDR2 reads LQKENI. The CDR3 totals 13 residues. V was cut by 3 bases and J by 4 bases, with 10 bases left in between. The CDR3 region has the DNA TGTGCCAGCTCACCTCCGGGGATTTACGAGCAGTACTTC. Its translation is CASSPPGIYEQYF.

This clone was detected only once. CDR3 sequence (DNA): TGTGCCAGCAGCTTGACGGGGGAGTCCTGGACCCAGTACTTC. Amino acid sequence: CASSLTGESWTQYF. This sequence joins TRBV5-6 and TRBJ2-5, with D tentatively TRBD2 (6 bases). The CDR3 covers 14 residues. V lost 1 base to trimming and J lost 7 bases, with 14 bases between them. CDR1 and CDR2 from the germline V gene are SGHDT and YYEEEE.

The chain combines TRBV27 with TRBJ2-7; 8 bases line up with TRBD1. The length of the CDR3 is 14 residues. The V gene's germline CDR1 is MNHEY and CDR2 SMNVEV (reference sequence). Trimming removed 6 bases from V and 9 bases from J; junction bases left unmatched: 13. Here the CDR3 reads CASSFDRGRLRQYF. Here the CDR3 DNA reads TGTGCCAGCAGCTTCGACAGGGGAAGGTTGCGGCAGTACTTC.

The rearrangement links TRBV5-1 to TRBJ2-2; a possible D gene is TRBD2 (5 bases). The CDR3 consists of 14 residues. The V gene's germline CDR1 is SGHRS and CDR2 YFSETQ. V gave up 2 bases and J gave up 6 bases, with 11 bases separating them. CDR3 protein: CASSFGGSAGELFF. CDR3 in DNA: TGCGCCAGCAGCTTCGGCGGGTCGGCCGGGGAGCTGTTTTTT.

Regarding this clone: This same CDR3 is encoded by further DNA sequences in the sample. This chain uses TRBV30 with TRBJ2-3; 8 bases fit TRBD1. There are 12 residues in the CDR3. The trim removed 5 bases at V and 4 bases at J, leaving 2 bases unmatched. In germline, CDR1 is GTSNPN, CDR2 SVGIG (reference sequence). The CDR3 sequence: CAWGQGADTQYF. DNA of the CDR3: TGTGCCTGGGGACAGGGAGCAGATACGCAGTATTTT.

The chain couples TRBV10-1 to TRBJ2-7, with 10 nucleotides matching TRBD1. There are 17 residues in the CDR3. Unmatched junction bases numbered 14, after V lost 3 bases and J lost 6 bases. Per the germline V gene, CDR1 is WNHNN and CDR2 is SYGVQD (reference sequence). The CDR3 region is CASSEQLSGTGDVEQYF. The CDR3, as DNA: TGCGCCAGCAGTGAACAACTTTCCGGGACAGGGGACGTCGAGCAGTACTTC.

This clone was detected a few times. The V and J genes are TRBV2 and TRBJ2-3; a weak D match, TRBD1 (5 bases). Germline loops: CDR1 SNHLY, CDR2 FYNNEI. Trimming cost V 4 bases and J 4 bases, with 12 bases left between them. The CDR3 length is 14 residues. In DNA, the CDR3 is TGTGCCAGCAGTGCCGAAGTAGGGGCAGATACGCAGTATTTT. Translating gives CASSAEVGADTQYF.

The rearrangement joins TRBV30 to TRBJ1-5, with unresolved D. V was trimmed by 0 bases and J by 9 bases, leaving 9 bases between them. Germline V CDR1 and CDR2: GTSNPN, SVGIG (reference sequence). This CDR3 region has 12 residues. The CDR3 DNA is TGTGCCTGGAGTGTCGGTAAAGGGCCCCAGCATTTT. It encodes CAWSVGKGPQHF.

The V gene is TRBV5-8, the J gene TRBJ1-5; D remains ambiguous. This CDR3 is 16 amino acids long. The germline V gene encodes CDR1 SGHTS and CDR2 YDEGEE. With 0 bases removed from V and 3 bases from J, the gap between germline ends came to 13 bases. CDR3 nucleotides: TGTGCCAGCAGCTTGGAGGCAGGAAGAAACAATCAGCCCCAGCATTTT. Translating it yields CASSLEAGRNNQPQHF.